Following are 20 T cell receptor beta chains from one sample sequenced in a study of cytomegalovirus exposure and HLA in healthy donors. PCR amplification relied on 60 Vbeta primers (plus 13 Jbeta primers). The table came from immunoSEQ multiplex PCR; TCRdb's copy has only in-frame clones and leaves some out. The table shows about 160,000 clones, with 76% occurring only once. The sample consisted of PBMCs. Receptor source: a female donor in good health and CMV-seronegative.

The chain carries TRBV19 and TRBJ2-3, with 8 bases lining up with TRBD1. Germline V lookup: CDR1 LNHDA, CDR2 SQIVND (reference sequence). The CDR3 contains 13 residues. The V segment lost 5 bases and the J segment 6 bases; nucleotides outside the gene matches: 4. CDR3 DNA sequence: TGTGCCAGTAGTGCAGGGGGCCCTGATACGCAGTATTTT. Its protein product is CASSAGGPDTQYF.

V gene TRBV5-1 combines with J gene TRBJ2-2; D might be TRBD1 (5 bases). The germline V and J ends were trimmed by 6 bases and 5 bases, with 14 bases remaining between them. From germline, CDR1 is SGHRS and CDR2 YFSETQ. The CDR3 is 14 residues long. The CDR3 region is CASNTGRRTGELFF. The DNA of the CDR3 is TGCGCCAGCAATACAGGTCGTCGGACCGGGGAGCTGTTTTTT.

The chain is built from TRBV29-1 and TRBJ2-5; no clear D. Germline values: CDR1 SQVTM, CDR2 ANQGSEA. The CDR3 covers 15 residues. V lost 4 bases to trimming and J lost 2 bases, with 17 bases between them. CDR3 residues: CSVGSRGTTQETQYF. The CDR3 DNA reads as TGCAGCGTTGGATCTCGCGGAACCACGCAAGAGACCCAGTACTTC.

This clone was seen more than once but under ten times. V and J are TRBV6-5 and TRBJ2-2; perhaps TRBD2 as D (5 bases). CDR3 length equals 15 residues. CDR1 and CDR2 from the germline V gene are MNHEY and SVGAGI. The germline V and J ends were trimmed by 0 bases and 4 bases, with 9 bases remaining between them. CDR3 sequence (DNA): TGTGCCAGCAGTTACTCATGGCTAGCCACCGGGGAGCTGTTTTTT. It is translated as CASSYSWLATGELFF.

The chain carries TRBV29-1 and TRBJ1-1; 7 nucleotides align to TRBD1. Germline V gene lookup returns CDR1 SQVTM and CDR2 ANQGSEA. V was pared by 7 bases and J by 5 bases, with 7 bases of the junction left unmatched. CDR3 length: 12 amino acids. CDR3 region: CSASRQGTEAFF. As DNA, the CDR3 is TGCAGCGCCTCCCGACAGGGAACTGAAGCTTTCTTT.

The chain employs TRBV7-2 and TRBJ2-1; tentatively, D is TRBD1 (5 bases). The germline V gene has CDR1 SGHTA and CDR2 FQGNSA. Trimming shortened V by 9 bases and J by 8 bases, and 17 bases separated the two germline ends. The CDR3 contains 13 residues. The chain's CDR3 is CASSTRQFYEQFF. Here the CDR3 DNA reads TGTGCCAGTAGCACCCGACAGTTCTATGAGCAGTTCTTC.

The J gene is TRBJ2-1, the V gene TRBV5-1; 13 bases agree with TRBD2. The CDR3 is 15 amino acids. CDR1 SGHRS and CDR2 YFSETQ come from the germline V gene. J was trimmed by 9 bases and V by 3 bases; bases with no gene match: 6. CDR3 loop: CASSWGTSGNGEQFF. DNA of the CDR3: TGCGCCAGCAGCTGGGGGACTAGCGGGAATGGTGAGCAGTTCTTC. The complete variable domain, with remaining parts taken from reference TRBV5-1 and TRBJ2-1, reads KAGVTQTPRYLIKTRGQQVTLSCSPISGHRSVSWYQQTPGQGLQFLFEYFSETQRNKGNFPGRFSGRQFSNSRSEMNVSTLELGDSALYLCASSWGTSGNGEQFFGPGTRLTVL.

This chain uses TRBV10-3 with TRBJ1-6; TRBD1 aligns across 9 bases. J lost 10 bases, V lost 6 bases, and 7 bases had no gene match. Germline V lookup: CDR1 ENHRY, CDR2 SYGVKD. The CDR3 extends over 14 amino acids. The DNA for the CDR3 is TGTGCCATCAGCAAGGGACAGGGAGGATCACCCCTCCACTTT. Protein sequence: CAISKGQGGSPLHF.

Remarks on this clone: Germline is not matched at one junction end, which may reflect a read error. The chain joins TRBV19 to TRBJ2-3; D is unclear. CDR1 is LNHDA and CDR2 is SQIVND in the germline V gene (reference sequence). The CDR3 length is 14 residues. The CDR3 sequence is CATSTPPKRDTQYF. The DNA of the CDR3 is TGTGCCACTAGTACCCCCCCAAAGAGGGATACGCAGTATTTT.

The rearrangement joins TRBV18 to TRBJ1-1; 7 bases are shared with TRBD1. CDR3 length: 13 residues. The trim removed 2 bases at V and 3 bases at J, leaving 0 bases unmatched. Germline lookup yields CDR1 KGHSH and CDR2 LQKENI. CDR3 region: CASSPGTDTEAFF. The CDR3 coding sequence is TGTGCCAGCTCACCAGGGACAGACACTGAAGCTTTCTTT.

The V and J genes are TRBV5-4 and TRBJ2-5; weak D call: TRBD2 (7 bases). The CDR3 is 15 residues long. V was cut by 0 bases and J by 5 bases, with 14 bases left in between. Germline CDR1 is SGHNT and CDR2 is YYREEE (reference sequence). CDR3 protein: CASSLGQGRVETQYF. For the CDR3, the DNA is TGTGCCAGCAGCTTGGGGCAGGGGAGGGTGGAGACCCAGTACTTC.

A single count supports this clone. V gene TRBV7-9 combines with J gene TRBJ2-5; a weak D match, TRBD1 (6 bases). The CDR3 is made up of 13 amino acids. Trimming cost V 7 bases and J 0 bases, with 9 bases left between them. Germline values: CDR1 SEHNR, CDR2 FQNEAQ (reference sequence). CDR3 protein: CASKTGNQETQYF. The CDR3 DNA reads TGTGCCAGCAAAACAGGGAACCAAGAGACCCAGTACTTC. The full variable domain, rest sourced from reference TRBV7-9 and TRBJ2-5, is DTGVSQNPRHKITKRGQNVTFRCDPISEHNRLYWYRQTLGQGPEFLTYFQNEAQLEKSRLLSDRFSAERPKGSFSTLEIQRTEQGDSAMYLCASKTGNQETQYFGPGTRLLVL.

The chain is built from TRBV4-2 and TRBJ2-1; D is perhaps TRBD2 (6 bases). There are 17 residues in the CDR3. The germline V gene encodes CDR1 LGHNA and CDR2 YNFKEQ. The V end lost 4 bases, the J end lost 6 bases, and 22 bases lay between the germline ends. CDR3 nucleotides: TGTGCCAGCAGCCCGCCGCTTTGGAGGGGCCGTTCCAATGAGCAGTTCTTC. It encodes CASSPPLWRGRSNEQFF.

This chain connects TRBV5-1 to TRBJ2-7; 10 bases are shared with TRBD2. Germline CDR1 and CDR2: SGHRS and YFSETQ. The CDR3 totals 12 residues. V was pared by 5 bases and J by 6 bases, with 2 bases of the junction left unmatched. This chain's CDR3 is CASRRLAGEQYF. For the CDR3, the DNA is TGCGCCAGCAGGAGACTAGCGGGCGAGCAGTACTTC.

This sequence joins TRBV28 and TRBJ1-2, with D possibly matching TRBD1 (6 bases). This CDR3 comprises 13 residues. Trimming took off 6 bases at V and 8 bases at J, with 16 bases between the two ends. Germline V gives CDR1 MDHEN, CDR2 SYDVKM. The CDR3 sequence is CASSSGGASGYTF. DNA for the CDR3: TGTGCCAGCAGCAGTGGGGGGGCTTCAGGCTACACCTTC.

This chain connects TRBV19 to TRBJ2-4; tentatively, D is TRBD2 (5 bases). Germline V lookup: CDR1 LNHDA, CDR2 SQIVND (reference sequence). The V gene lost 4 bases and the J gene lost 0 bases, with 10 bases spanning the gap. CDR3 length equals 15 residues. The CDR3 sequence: CASSSPRGAKNIQYF. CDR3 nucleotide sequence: TGTGCCAGTAGTAGCCCCCGGGGAGCCAAAAACATTCAGTACTTC.

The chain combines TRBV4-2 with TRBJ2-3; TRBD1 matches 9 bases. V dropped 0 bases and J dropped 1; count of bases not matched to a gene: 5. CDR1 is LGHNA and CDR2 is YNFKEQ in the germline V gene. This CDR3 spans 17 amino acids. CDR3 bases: TGTGCCAGCAGCCAAGAAAGGGGACAGGGTGGCACAGATACGCAGTATTTT. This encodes CASSQERGQGGTDTQYF.

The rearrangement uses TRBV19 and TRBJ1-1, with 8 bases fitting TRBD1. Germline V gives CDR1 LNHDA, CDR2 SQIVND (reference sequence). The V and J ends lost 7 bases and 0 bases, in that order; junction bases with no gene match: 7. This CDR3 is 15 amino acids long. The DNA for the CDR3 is TGTGCCAGTACCGGTACGGGACAGGTGAACACTGAAGCTTTCTTT. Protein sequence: CASTGTGQVNTEAFF.

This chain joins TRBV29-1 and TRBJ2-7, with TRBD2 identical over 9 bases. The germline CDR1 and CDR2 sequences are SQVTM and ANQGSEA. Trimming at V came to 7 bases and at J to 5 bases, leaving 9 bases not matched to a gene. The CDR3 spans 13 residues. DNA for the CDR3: TGCAGCGGTTATATAGCGGGAGCCGACGAGCAGTACTTC. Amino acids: CSGYIAGADEQYF.

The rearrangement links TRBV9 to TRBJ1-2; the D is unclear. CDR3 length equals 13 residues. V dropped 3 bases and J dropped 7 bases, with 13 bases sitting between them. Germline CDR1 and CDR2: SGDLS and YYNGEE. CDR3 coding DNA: TGTGCCAGCAGCGCGCGGGAGGGCGGTGGCTACACCTTC. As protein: CASSAREGGGYTF.